This TCR beta chain came from a study of regulatory T cells in long-lasting Graves disease. The CDR3 is made up of 13 amino acids. V was cut by 1 base and J by 2 bases, with 3 bases left in between. Per germline, CDR1 KGHSY and CDR2 FQNENV. In this sample, this clonotype turned up many times. Libraries of TCR beta came from iRepertoire HTBI primers plus Arm-PCR of CDR3 regions. TCRdb fed the multiplex PCR reads into MiXCR, producing one record per CDR3 protein. The table lists about 460,000 distinct CDR3 sequences, around a fifth of them singletons. Indicated time point: persistent/refractory GD, antithyroid drugs over 5 years with positive TRAb. Preparation of the TCR library used RNA extracted from PBMCs.

Specimen: peripheral blood mononuclear cells (PBMCs), collected when the disease was refractory, from a patient treated with antithyroid drugs. This clonotype was obtained from a female donor with Graves disease. The chain recombines TRBV16 with TRBJ1-5, with D hard to call. The chain's CDR3 is CASSQLGNQPQHF. CDR3 coding DNA: TGTGCCAGCAGCCAATTGGGCAATCAGCCCCAGCATTTT.